The 10 T cell receptor beta chains below were found in one sample sequenced in a study of OX40 agonist ivuxolimab in advanced cancers. TCRdb's table, derived via immunoSEQ multiplex PCR, lists solely in-frame clones and lacks some. The sample has just under 80,000 clones; 89% are singletons. Sample: CD4+ or CD8+ T cells sorted from blood, taken in a trial of the OX40 agonist ivuxolimab. All receptors come from an adult with an advanced solid tumor such as melanoma, head and neck, liver or kidney cancer.

The chain employs TRBV19 and TRBJ1-5; D is uncertain. Germline V gene lookup returns CDR1 LNHDA and CDR2 SQIVND (reference sequence). The CDR3 consists of 15 residues. With 3 bases removed from V and 7 bases from J, the gap between germline ends came to 16 bases. The DNA for the CDR3 is TGTGCCAGTAGTATCCGAGGGAGGTATGACCAGCCCCAGCATTTT. It specifies CASSIRGRYDQPQHF.

The rearrangement links TRBV4-1 to TRBJ2-1; D is possibly TRBD2 (5 bases). This CDR3 contains 13 residues. V was shortened by 1 base and J by 6 bases, with 7 bases between the two germline ends. The germline V gene encodes CDR1 MGHRA and CDR2 YSYEKL. This CDR3 is CASSQGEGNEQFF. CDR3 DNA sequence: TGCGCCAGCAGCCAAGGAGAGGGCAATGAGCAGTTCTTC.

This clone occurred once. The chain recombines TRBV27 with TRBJ1-1, with 9 bases identical to TRBD1. The CDR3 runs 15 residues. The junction had 8 bases not matched to a gene; V was cut back by 6 bases and J by 3 bases. The germline V gene encodes CDR1 MNHEY and CDR2 SMNVEV (reference sequence). The CDR3 region is CASRRDRVAYTEAFF. The CDR3 nucleotides read TGTGCCAGCAGGCGGGACAGGGTGGCGTACACTGAAGCTTTCTTT.

The chain recombines TRBV5-6 with TRBJ2-1, with a weak D call TRBD2 (5 bases). Trimming shortened V by 1 base and J by 5 bases, and 16 bases separated the two germline ends. From germline, CDR1 is SGHDT and CDR2 YYEEEE. CDR3 length equals 16 residues. The CDR3 loop is CASSLNTLAVDNEQFF. Written as DNA, the CDR3 is TGTGCCAGCAGCTTGAATACGCTAGCAGTTGACAATGAGCAGTTCTTC.

V gene TRBV7-2 combines with J gene TRBJ2-7, with a weak D call TRBD2 (5 bases). V shed 2 bases and J shed 2 bases, with 19 bases lying between them. The CDR3 covers 17 residues. The germline gives CDR1 SGHTA, CDR2 FQGNSA. Written as DNA, the CDR3 is TGTGCCAGCAGCTTAATCCCCAGAGGGAATCTTGCCTACGAGCAGTACTTC. Protein: CASSLIPRGNLAYEQYF.

The chain links TRBV5-1 to TRBJ1-4; maybe TRBD1 (6 bases). Germline lookup yields CDR1 SGHRS and CDR2 YFSETQ. The V end lost 4 bases, the J end lost 4 bases, and 17 bases lay between the germline ends. This CDR3 spans 16 amino acids. The CDR3 coding sequence is TGCGCCAGCAGCCAAGGATCCGGGACAAGTAATGAAAAACTGTTTTTT. Amino acids: CASSQGSGTSNEKLFF.

The chain has TRBV7-2 and TRBJ2-2; 7 positions agree with TRBD1. CDR3 size: 14 residues. Looked up from germline, CDR1 is SGHTA and CDR2 is FQGNSA. After removal of 5 bases from V and 5 bases from J, the junction contained 5 bases not matched to a gene. DNA of the CDR3: TGTGCCAGCAGCCCCCGACAGGGAACCGGGGAGCTGTTTTTT. Its translation is CASSPRQGTGELFF. The entire variable domain, with the rest obtained from reference TRBV7-2 and TRBJ2-2, is as follows: GAGVSQSPSNKVTEKGKDVELRCDPISGHTALYWYRQSLGQGLEFLIYFQGNSAPDKSGLPSDRFSAERTGGSVSTLTIQRTQQEDSAVYLCASSPRQGTGELFFGEGSRLTVL.

This clone was seen a handful of times. The chain couples TRBV7-9 to TRBJ2-7, with D unclear. From germline, CDR1 is SEHNR and CDR2 FQNEAQ (reference sequence). The CDR3 has 15 amino acids. V was shortened by 1 base and J by 6 bases, with 16 bases between the two germline ends. In nucleotides, the CDR3 is TGTGCCAGCAGCTTAGTGGGTCCGCCCGAGATCGAGCAGTACTTC. It specifies CASSLVGPPEIEQYF.

The rearrangement joins TRBV6-5 to TRBJ1-1; TRBD1 is a possible D gene (6 bases). The CDR3 length is 13 residues. The germline gives CDR1 MNHEY, CDR2 SVGAGI. Trimming left V 5 bases short and J 4 bases short, with 11 bases between. The CDR3 DNA reads TGTGCCAGCAGTCCCAGGGGTGGCACTGAAGCTTTCTTT. This encodes CASSPRGGTEAFF.

V is TRBV9 and J is TRBJ2-7; D not certain. The CDR3 spans 14 residues. Germline-derived CDR1 and CDR2 are SGDLS and YYNGEE. V dropped 0 bases and J dropped 2 bases, with 9 bases sitting between them. CDR3 sequence: CASSVGLTTYEQYF. CDR3 nucleotides: TGTGCCAGCAGCGTAGGCCTTACTACCTACGAGCAGTACTTC.